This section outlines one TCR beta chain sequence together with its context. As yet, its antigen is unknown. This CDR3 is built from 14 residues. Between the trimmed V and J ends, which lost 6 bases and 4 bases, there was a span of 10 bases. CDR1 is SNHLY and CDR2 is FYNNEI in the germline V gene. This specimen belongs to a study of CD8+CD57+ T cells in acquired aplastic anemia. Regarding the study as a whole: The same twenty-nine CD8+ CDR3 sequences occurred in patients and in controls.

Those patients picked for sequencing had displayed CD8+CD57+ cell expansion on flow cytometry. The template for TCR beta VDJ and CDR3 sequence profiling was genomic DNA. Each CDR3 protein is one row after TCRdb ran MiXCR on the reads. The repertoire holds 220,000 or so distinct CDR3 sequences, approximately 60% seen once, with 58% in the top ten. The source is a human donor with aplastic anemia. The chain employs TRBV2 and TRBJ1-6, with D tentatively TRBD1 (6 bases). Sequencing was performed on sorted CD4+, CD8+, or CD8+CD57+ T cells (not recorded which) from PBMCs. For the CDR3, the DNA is TGTGCCAGCAGGCAAGGACAGTATAATTCACCCCTCCACTTT. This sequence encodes CASRQGQYNSPLHF.